The rows below give T cell receptor beta chains drawn from one sample of a study of T cells in Graves' hyperthyroidism and ophthalmopathy. TCRdb analysed the multiplex PCR reads with MiXCR anew, one entry per CDR3 protein. The sample records fewer than 900,000 distinct CDR3 sequences, around 20% being singletons. Material for sequencing was blood. These receptor sequences come from a woman aged 50 to 60 with Graves' hyperthyroidism that later progressed to Graves' ophthalmopathy. Both conserved end residues are part of each CDR3.

j_call: TRBJ2-5
v_call: TRBV27
cdr3_aa: CASRGTAARRTQYF

j_call: TRBJ1-1
v_call: TRBV5-6
cdr3_aa: CASSLGSGLTEAFF

j_call: TRBJ1-5
v_call: TRBV19
cdr3_aa: CASSIMRAGANQPQHF

j_call: TRBJ2-5
v_call: TRBV11-1
cdr3_aa: CASETSGGLETQYF

j_call: TRBJ2-3
v_call: TRBV12-5
cdr3_aa: CASGPPEGTQYF

j_call: TRBJ2-7
v_call: TRBV6-1
cdr3_aa: CASYATGGVDLTYEQYF

j_call: TRBJ2-3
v_call: TRBV18
cdr3_aa: CASSPDRGNADTQYF

j_call: TRBJ1-2
v_call: TRBV27
cdr3_aa: CASSLALDSLYGYTF

j_call: TRBJ2-2
v_call: TRBV19
cdr3_aa: CASSPGTASTNTGELFF

j_call: TRBJ1-5
v_call: TRBV30
cdr3_aa: CAWSKGTGNSNQPQHF

j_call: TRBJ1-1
v_call: TRBV4-2
cdr3_aa: CASSQGQVGALAFF

j_call: TRBJ2-1
v_call: TRBV29-1
cdr3_aa: CSARGRLTANEQFF

j_call: TRBJ2-5
v_call: TRBV30
cdr3_aa: CAWSGDSRETQYF

j_call: TRBJ1-1
v_call: TRBV12-3/TRBV12-4
cdr3_aa: CASSSQGGRAGAFF

j_call: TRBJ1-1
v_call: TRBV10-2
cdr3_aa: CASRAGRDTEAFF

j_call: TRBJ1-2
v_call: TRBV3-1
cdr3_aa: CASSQVAGDYGYTF

j_call: TRBJ2-2
v_call: TRBV5-1
cdr3_aa: CASSLAQGRTGELFF